The sequence of this T cell receptor (beta chain) was determined in a study of T cell responses to AZD1222 COVID-19 vaccine. The table came from immunoSEQ multiplex PCR; TCRdb's copy has only in-frame clones and leaves some out. The sample includes more than 150,000 clones, about 92% of them seen just once. The J segment lost 4 bases and the V segment lost 10 bases, leaving 8 bases of the junction unmatched. The germline gives CDR1 LNHDA, CDR2 SQIVND (reference sequence). The CDR3 is 13 residues long. The study's findings and limits: Unmutated regions of variants are reportedly targeted by nearly half of spike-specific TCRs.

Turning to this clone: Its antigen is not known.

Material: peripheral blood, obtained on day 0 of AZD1222 vaccination. The sequence was collected from an adult in good health. The J gene is TRBJ1-2, the V gene TRBV19, with 8 bases that match TRBD1. CDR3 region: CATKGDRSYGYTF. For the CDR3, the DNA is TGTGCCACTAAGGGGGACAGGAGCTATGGCTACACCTTC.